One and the same sample provided the 21 T cell receptor beta chains below, sequenced in a study of blood T cells in healthy people across ages. Next came a second PCR, run for about 7 to 12 cycles, which used a sample-barcoded 5' primer along with a J-beta primer mix. TCRdb reanalysed the 5' RACE reads using MiXCR and keeps one entry per CDR3 protein. The sample lists 540,000 or so distinct CDR3 sequences, about 24% occurring once. The same sample was also studied in work on T cells of mothers and their children.

Sequencing used blood. These receptors originate from a boy aged 5-17 years in good health.

The V and J genes are TRBV6-4 and TRBJ1-1, with D perhaps TRBD1 (6 bases). V shed 6 bases and J shed 4 bases, with 18 bases lying between them. This CDR3 is 15 amino acids long. Germline assignment: CDR1 MRHNA and CDR2 SNTAGT. CDR3 amino acids: CASRPEEGGVTEAFF. For the CDR3, the DNA is TGTGCCAGCAGGCCGGAGGAGGGGGGGGTCACTGAAGCTTTCTTT.

The J gene is TRBJ2-1, the V gene TRBV5-1, with TRBD2 matching 7 bases. Germline V lookup: CDR1 SGHRS, CDR2 YFSETQ. The junction had 9 bases not matched to a gene; V was cut back by 1 base and J by 8 bases. The length of the CDR3 is 15 residues. In DNA, the CDR3 is TGCGCCAGCAGCTTGTCTGGCGGGAGACCCTATGAGCAGTTCTTC. Translated, it gives CASSLSGGRPYEQFF.

The chain employs TRBV29-1 and TRBJ2-5; D is uncertain. V was clipped by 3 bases and J by 5 bases, with 4 bases between them. This CDR3 comprises 10 residues. Germline-derived CDR1 and CDR2 are SQVTM and ANQGSEA. CDR3 residues: CSVDEETQYF. The CDR3 nucleotides read TGCAGCGTTGACGAGGAGACCCAGTACTTC.

This clonotype was seen only a few times. The chain is built from TRBV28 and TRBJ1-4; a weak D match, TRBD1 (5 bases). The V end was cut by 10 bases, the J end by 6 bases, with 21 bases between. Germline lookup yields CDR1 MDHEN and CDR2 SYDVKM. The CDR3 spans 15 residues. The CDR3 nucleotides read TGTGCCACCTCATCTGGGGGGTCCGGGGATGAAAAACTGTTTTTT. Translating it yields CATSSGGSGDEKLFF.

V is TRBV4-2 and J is TRBJ2-3, with 12 bases identical to TRBD2. The CDR3 loop spans 15 amino acids. Germline values: CDR1 LGHNA, CDR2 YNFKEQ. Trimming took 3 bases from V and 4 from J; bases not matched to a gene: 2. CDR3 in DNA: TGTGCCAGCAGCCAGACTAGCGGGAGCCCAGATACGCAGTATTTT. Translation: CASSQTSGSPDTQYF.

The V and J genes are TRBV4-3 and TRBJ1-1; no definite D call. The CDR3 contains 14 residues. Germline-derived CDR1 and CDR2 are LGHNA and YSLEER. Deletions cut 0 bases from V and 4 bases from J, with 9 bases between. In DNA form, the CDR3 reads TGCGCCAGCAGCCAAGAGTGGCGGGGCACTGAAGCTTTCTTT. This gives the protein CASSQEWRGTEAFF.

V usage is TRBV4-1 and J usage is TRBJ2-1; tentative D call: TRBD2 (5 bases). CDR1 and CDR2 (germline): MGHRA, YSYEKL. V lost 0 bases and J 0 bases, leaving 9 bases between the germline ends. The CDR3 contains 16 residues. The CDR3 region is CASSQEGARSYNEQFF. CDR3 nucleotides: TGCGCCAGCAGCCAAGAGGGAGCGCGCTCCTACAATGAGCAGTTCTTC.

The table lists this clonotype with many counts. The chain employs TRBV14 and TRBJ2-3; 8 bases are shared with TRBD2. Germline CDR1 is SGHDN and CDR2 is FVKESK. V gave up 0 bases and J gave up 3 bases; unmatched junction bases: 8. This CDR3 is 17 amino acids long. Here the CDR3 DNA reads TGTGCCAGCAGCCAAGATCGACTCCGGGAGGGGACAGATACGCAGTATTTT. This gives the protein CASSQDRLREGTDTQYF.

The chain carries TRBV6-1 and TRBJ1-1; 8 bases align to TRBD1. Germline lookup yields CDR1 MNHNS and CDR2 SASEGT. The CDR3 spans 13 residues. J lost 3 bases, V lost 8 bases, and 5 bases had no gene match. DNA of the CDR3: TGTGCCAGCTCGGACAGGGAACACACTGAAGCTTTCTTT. It is translated as CASSDREHTEAFF.

The rearrangement links TRBV19 to TRBJ1-1; 8 bases fit TRBD1. The CDR3 totals 15 residues. V gave up 3 bases and J gave up 3 bases; unmatched junction bases: 6. Germline V lookup: CDR1 LNHDA, CDR2 SQIVND (reference sequence). CDR3 coding DNA: TGTGCCAGTAGTATTAACAGGGGGTCGGACACTGAAGCTTTCTTT. It codes for CASSINRGSDTEAFF.

V and J are TRBV28 and TRBJ2-5; D is unresolved. The germline V gene has CDR1 MDHEN and CDR2 SYDVKM. V was trimmed by 4 bases and J by 7 bases, leaving 7 bases between them. The CDR3 runs 11 residues. The CDR3 nucleotides are TGTGCCAGCAGTTGGGGATGGACCCAGTACTTC. It encodes CASSWGWTQYF.

The V call is TRBV5-5, the J call TRBJ2-5, with 15 positions matching TRBD2. The junction had 6 bases not matched to a gene; V was cut back by 4 bases and J by 5 bases. The CDR3 totals 16 residues. Germline V gene data show CDR1 as SGHKS and CDR2 as YYEKEE (reference sequence). CDR3 in DNA: TGTGCCAGCAGCACGGGACTAGCGGGAGGTCTGGAGACCCAGTACTTC. Translation gives CASSTGLAGGLETQYF.

This clonotype was counted between two and nine times. J is TRBJ2-2 and V is TRBV2; 15 positions match TRBD2. The V and J ends lost 7 bases and 6 bases, in that order; junction bases with no gene match: 9. CDR3 size: 17 residues. Per germline, CDR1 SNHLY and CDR2 FYNNEI. The CDR3 protein is CASTPGLAGGGSGELFF. The CDR3 nucleotides are TGTGCCAGCACTCCGGGACTAGCGGGGGGCGGGTCCGGGGAGCTGTTTTTT. The complete variable domain, with remaining parts taken from reference TRBV2 and TRBJ2-2, reads EPEVTQTPSHQVTQMGQEVILRCVPISNHLYFYWYRQILGQKVEFLVSFYNNEISEKSEIFDDQFSVERPDGSNFTLKIRSTKLEDSAMYFCASTPGLAGGGSGELFFGEGSRLTVL.

The V gene is TRBV6-2 or TRBV6-3, the J gene TRBJ2-1; 7 positions agree with TRBD2. Germline loops: CDR1 MNHEY, CDR2 SVGEGT. V dropped 6 bases and J dropped 5; count of bases not matched to a gene: 4. CDR3 length equals 13 residues. The CDR3 reads CASRRLAHNEQFF. CDR3 in DNA: TGTGCCAGCAGAAGACTAGCCCACAATGAGCAGTTCTTC.

The CDR3: CASSSGPEGNEQFF. The CDR3 bases are TGTGCCAGCAGCTCGGGCCCTGAGGGGAATGAGCAGTTCTTC. The chain uses TRBV7-9 and TRBJ2-1; D is tentatively TRBD1 or TRBD2 (5 bases each). Trimming shortened V by 4 bases and J by 7 bases, and 14 bases separated the two germline ends. The CDR3 totals 14 residues. Looked up from germline, CDR1 is SEHNR and CDR2 is FQNEAQ (reference sequence).

This clonotype has only a few counts. A much larger clone is a single base away; this may be a read error. This CDR3 is missing its conserved last phenylalanine or tryptophan, likely due to a read error. The genes are TRBV7-9 and TRBJ2-7; D might be TRBD2 (5 bases). The germline V and J ends were trimmed by 3 bases and 1 base, with 7 bases remaining between them. This CDR3 is 13 amino acids long. Germline lookup yields CDR1 SEHNR and CDR2 FQNEAQ (reference sequence). The CDR3 nucleotides read TGTGCCAGCAGCTTGGAGGTTTCCTACGAGCAGTACCTC. Protein product: CASSLEVSYEQYL.

This clonotype was seen ten or more times. V usage is TRBV12-3 or TRBV12-4 and J usage is TRBJ2-5, with D perhaps TRBD1 (5 bases). The CDR3 sequence is 13 residues long. V was trimmed by 6 bases and J by 1 base, leaving 9 bases between them. CDR3 residues: CASSYRSQETQYF. The CDR3 nucleotides are TGTGCCAGCAGCTACAGGTCCCAAGAGACCCAGTACTTC.

This clonotype came up a few times. The chain has TRBV4-1 and TRBJ1-2, with D possibly TRBD1 on 6 matching bases. The CDR3 spans 15 residues. CDR1 and CDR2 from the germline V gene are MGHRA and YSYEKL. The germline V and J ends were trimmed by 4 bases and 1 base, with 13 bases remaining between them. In DNA, the CDR3 is TGCGCCAGCAGCCCTGGACAGATGGATAACTATGGCTACACCTTC. It encodes CASSPGQMDNYGYTF.

This clonotype was detected only a few times. The V call is TRBV28, the J call TRBJ2-7, with D uncertain. Germline assignment: CDR1 MDHEN and CDR2 SYDVKM. CDR3 length: 13 residues. V was cut by 6 bases and J by 2 bases, with 11 bases left in between. CDR3 sequence: CASSWTEAYEQYF. The CDR3 nucleotides read TGTGCCAGCAGCTGGACGGAAGCCTACGAGCAGTACTTC.

The V call is TRBV27, the J call TRBJ2-7, with D possibly TRBD2 on 5 matching bases. Germline assignment: CDR1 MNHEY and CDR2 SMNVEV (reference sequence). V lost 3 bases to trimming and J lost 5 bases, with 11 bases between them. The length of the CDR3 is 13 residues. CDR3 DNA sequence: TGTGCCAGCAGTTTGAGTGGGAGCCACGAGCAGTACTTC. It codes for CASSLSGSHEQYF.

This clonotype has more than one count but fewer than ten. J is TRBJ2-6 and V is TRBV6-2 or TRBV6-3; D unclear. Trimming pared 6 bases from V and 6 bases from J, leaving 9 bases between. The CDR3 has 13 amino acids. Germline V gene data show CDR1 as MNHEY and CDR2 as SVGEGT. The CDR3 sequence is CASSADQANVLTF. The CDR3 DNA sequence: TGTGCCAGCAGCGCTGACCAGGCCAACGTCCTGACTTTC.